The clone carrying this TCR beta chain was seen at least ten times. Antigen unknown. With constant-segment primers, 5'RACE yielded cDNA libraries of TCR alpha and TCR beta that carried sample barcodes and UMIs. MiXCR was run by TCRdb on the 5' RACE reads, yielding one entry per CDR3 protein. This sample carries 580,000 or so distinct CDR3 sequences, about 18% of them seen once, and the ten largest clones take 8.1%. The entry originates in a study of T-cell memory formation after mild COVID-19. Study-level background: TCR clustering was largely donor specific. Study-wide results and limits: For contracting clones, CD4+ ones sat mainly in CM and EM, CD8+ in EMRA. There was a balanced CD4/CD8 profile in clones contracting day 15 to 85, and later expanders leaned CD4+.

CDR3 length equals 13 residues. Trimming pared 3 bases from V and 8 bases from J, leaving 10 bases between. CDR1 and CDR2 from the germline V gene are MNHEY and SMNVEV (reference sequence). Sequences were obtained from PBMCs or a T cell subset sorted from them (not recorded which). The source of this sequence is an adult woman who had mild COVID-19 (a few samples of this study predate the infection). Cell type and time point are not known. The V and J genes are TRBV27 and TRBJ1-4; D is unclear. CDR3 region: CASSFRTGEKLFF. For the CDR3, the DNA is TGTGCCAGCAGTTTCAGGACGGGCGAAAAACTGTTTTTT.